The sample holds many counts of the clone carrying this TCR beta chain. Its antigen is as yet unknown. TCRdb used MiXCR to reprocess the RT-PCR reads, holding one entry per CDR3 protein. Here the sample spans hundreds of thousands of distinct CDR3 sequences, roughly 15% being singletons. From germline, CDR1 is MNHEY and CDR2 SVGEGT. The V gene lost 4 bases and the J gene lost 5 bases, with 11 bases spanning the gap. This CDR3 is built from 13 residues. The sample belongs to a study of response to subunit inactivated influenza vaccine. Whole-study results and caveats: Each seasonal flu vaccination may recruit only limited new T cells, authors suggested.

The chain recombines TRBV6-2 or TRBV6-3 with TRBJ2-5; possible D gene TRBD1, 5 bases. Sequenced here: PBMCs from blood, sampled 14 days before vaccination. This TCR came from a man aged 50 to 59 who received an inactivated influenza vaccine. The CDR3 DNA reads TGTGCCAGCAGTTTGGGCAGGGTGGAGACCCAGTACTTC. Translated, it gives CASSLGRVETQYF.